These T cell receptor beta chains were read from a single sample in a study of T cells in tuberculosis. The protocol was immunoSEQ multiplex PCR, while the TCRdb copy is restricted to in-frame clones and leaves out a portion. This table has 60,000 or so clones, approximately 81% appearing once. The sample taken for sequencing was CD1b-GMM tetramer-negative cells sorted from PBMCs. The origin of the receptors is an adult woman with latent tuberculosis. The CDR3 runs from the conserved cysteine through the conserved F or W. D genes are given only for firm matches. Size tells how often a clone was seen (once, few, many) or the class of an expanded clone, and some rows leave it out.

CDR3nt: TGCGCCAGCAGCTTGGGAGGTTTTACTAATGAAAAACTGTTTTTT
CDR3aa: CASSLGGFTNEKLFF
abundance: -
d_gene: -
j_gene: TRBJ1-4
v_gene: TRBV5-1

CDR3nt: TGTGCCAGTAGTGTGGCTAGCGGGGACCACGAGCAGTACTTC
CDR3aa: CASSVASGDHEQYF
abundance: -
d_gene: TRBD2
j_gene: TRBJ2-7
v_gene: TRBV19

CDR3nt: TGTGCCAGCTCACCGGGACAGGGGACCACCGGGGAGCTGTTTTTT
CDR3aa: CASSPGQGTTGELFF
abundance: once
d_gene: TRBD1
j_gene: TRBJ2-2
v_gene: TRBV18

CDR3nt: TGTGCCAGCAGTGTGGGACAGGGGATTAACTATGGCTACACCTTC
CDR3aa: CASSVGQGINYGYTF
abundance: -
d_gene: TRBD1
j_gene: TRBJ1-2
v_gene: TRBV2

CDR3nt: TGTGCCTGCACGAGGACAGGGGACTATGGCTACACCTTC
CDR3aa: CACTRTGDYGYTF
abundance: -
d_gene: TRBD1
j_gene: TRBJ1-2
v_gene: TRBV30

CDR3nt: TGTGCCAGCAGTCTGACAGGGGGGGATCAGCCCCAGCATTTT
CDR3aa: CASSLTGGDQPQHF
abundance: -
d_gene: TRBD1
j_gene: TRBJ1-5
v_gene: TRBV27

CDR3nt: TGTGCCAGCAGTTACGGCACAGGGACCGGTGGCTACACCTTC
CDR3aa: CASSYGTGTGGYTF
abundance: -
d_gene: -
j_gene: TRBJ1-2
v_gene: TRBV6-5

CDR3nt: TGTGCCAGTAGTATCGCGGTTAACACCGGGGAGCTGTTTTTT
CDR3aa: CASSIAVNTGELFF
abundance: -
d_gene: -
j_gene: TRBJ2-2
v_gene: TRBV19

CDR3nt: TGTGCCAGCTCACCTTCCGGGACAGGGATCGGGGAGCTGTTTTTT
CDR3aa: CASSPSGTGIGELFF
abundance: -
d_gene: TRBD1
j_gene: TRBJ2-2
v_gene: TRBV18

CDR3nt: TGTGCCAGCAGTTTATCCCCTAGCGGCTACGAGCAGTACTTC
CDR3aa: CASSLSPSGYEQYF
abundance: -
d_gene: TRBD2
j_gene: TRBJ2-7
v_gene: TRBV27

CDR3nt: TGTGCCACCAGCAGAGATGCGAGCCCACAGTCCACAGATACGCAGTATTTT
CDR3aa: CATSRDASPQSTDTQYF
abundance: -
d_gene: -
j_gene: TRBJ2-3
v_gene: TRBV15

CDR3nt: TGTGCCAGCAGCGCCGACAGGGACTTAGATTCACCCCTCCACTTT
CDR3aa: CASSADRDLDSPLHF
abundance: few
d_gene: TRBD1
j_gene: TRBJ1-6
v_gene: TRBV5-4

CDR3nt: TGTGCCAGCAGCCCAAGGACTAGCGGGAGTGGACCCTTCACAGATACGCAGTATTTT
CDR3aa: CASSPRTSGSGPFTDTQYF
abundance: -
d_gene: TRBD2
j_gene: TRBJ2-3
v_gene: TRBV5-5

CDR3nt: TGCAGTGTCAAAACTGGAAAACTGTTTTTT
CDR3aa: CSVKTGKLFF
abundance: -
d_gene: -
j_gene: TRBJ1-4
v_gene: TRBV20-1

CDR3nt: TGTGCCAGCAGCCAGATAGCGGAAGGTTTAACCGGGGAGCTGTTTTTT
CDR3aa: CASSQIAEGLTGELFF
abundance: once
d_gene: -
j_gene: TRBJ2-2
v_gene: TRBV4-2

CDR3nt: TGCGCCAGCAGCTTGGCCGGGCTAGGGAGCTCCTACGAGCAGTACTTC
CDR3aa: CASSLAGLGSSYEQYF
abundance: -
d_gene: -
j_gene: TRBJ2-7
v_gene: TRBV5-1

CDR3nt: TGTGCCAGCAGTCCGGACAGACTCTCCTACAATGAGCAGTTCTTC
CDR3aa: CASSPDRLSYNEQFF
abundance: -
d_gene: -
j_gene: TRBJ2-1
v_gene: TRBV7-7

CDR3nt: TGTGCCAGCAGCCCTTTTAGAGGAAGCGGGGGGGCCCCCCCACAGGAGCAGTTCTTC
CDR3aa: CASSPFRGSGGAPPQEQFF
abundance: -
d_gene: TRBD2
j_gene: TRBJ2-1
v_gene: TRBV7-2

CDR3nt: TGTGCCACCGCGACCATCCGGGTTAGCACAGATACGCAGTATTTT
CDR3aa: CATATIRVSTDTQYF
abundance: -
d_gene: -
j_gene: TRBJ2-3
v_gene: TRBV28

CDR3nt: TGTGCCAGCAGCGTTGGGACAGGTAGTTCACCCCTCCACTTT
CDR3aa: CASSVGTGSSPLHF
abundance: -
d_gene: TRBD1
j_gene: TRBJ1-6
v_gene: TRBV28

CDR3nt: TGTGCCAGCAGTGCCCAGGGGGCGGGTAATGAAAAACTGTTTTTT
CDR3aa: CASSAQGAGNEKLFF
abundance: -
d_gene: TRBD1
j_gene: TRBJ1-4
v_gene: TRBV25-1

CDR3nt: TGTGCCAGCAAAGGTCTAGGGGTCTACGAGCAGTACTTC
CDR3aa: CASKGLGVYEQYF
abundance: -
d_gene: -
j_gene: TRBJ2-7
v_gene: TRBV6-1

CDR3nt: TGTGCCTGGGCTCGGACCGGGACAGGGAAAGAAAAACTGTTTTTT
CDR3aa: CAWARTGTGKEKLFF
abundance: -
d_gene: TRBD1
j_gene: TRBJ1-4
v_gene: TRBV30

CDR3nt: TGTGCCAGCAGTTCACACCAAACCACAGATACGCAGTATTTT
CDR3aa: CASSSHQTTDTQYF
abundance: -
d_gene: -
j_gene: TRBJ2-3
v_gene: TRBV6-5

CDR3nt: TGTACCAGTATCGACAGGGGAGGGGGGCTCCACACCGGGGAGCTGTTTTTT
CDR3aa: CTSIDRGGGLHTGELFF
abundance: -
d_gene: -
j_gene: TRBJ2-2
v_gene: TRBV19

CDR3nt: TGTGCCAGTAGTATCAAGCGGGGGAGGGAGACCCAGTACTTC
CDR3aa: CASSIKRGRETQYF
abundance: -
d_gene: TRBD2
j_gene: TRBJ2-5
v_gene: TRBV19

CDR3nt: TGTGCCAGCAGCTTAAACCGGAGGGGAGTAAGAACTGGGGCCAACGTCCTGACTTTC
CDR3aa: CASSLNRRGVRTGANVLTF
abundance: once
d_gene: -
j_gene: TRBJ2-6
v_gene: TRBV7-9

CDR3nt: TGTGCCAGCAGTTTATGGGGGACTTCTCAAGAGACCCAGTACTTC
CDR3aa: CASSLWGTSQETQYF
abundance: -
d_gene: -
j_gene: TRBJ2-5
v_gene: TRBV28

CDR3nt: TGTGCCAGTAGTACTGGGACAGCTAATTCACCCCTCCACTTT
CDR3aa: CASSTGTANSPLHF
abundance: few
d_gene: TRBD1
j_gene: TRBJ1-6
v_gene: TRBV19

CDR3nt: TGTGCCAGCAGTTCCCAGGGGACCCACTCTGGAAACACCATATATTTT
CDR3aa: CASSSQGTHSGNTIYF
abundance: -
d_gene: -
j_gene: TRBJ1-3
v_gene: TRBV27

CDR3nt: TGTGCCAGCAGCTTAGGGGCCAGCAATAATGAAAAACTGTTTTTT
CDR3aa: CASSLGASNNEKLFF
abundance: -
d_gene: -
j_gene: TRBJ1-4
v_gene: TRBV7-6

CDR3nt: TGTGCCAGCAGCCCCGCGGGACCGACGAAGACAGATACGCAGTATTTT
CDR3aa: CASSPAGPTKTDTQYF
abundance: -
d_gene: -
j_gene: TRBJ2-3
v_gene: TRBV5-4

CDR3nt: TGTGCCAGCAGCTTGTCCCAGGTATACAATGAGCAGTTCTTC
CDR3aa: CASSLSQVYNEQFF
abundance: once
d_gene: -
j_gene: TRBJ2-1
v_gene: TRBV11-3

CDR3nt: TGTGCCAGCGGTTACAGGACAAATCAGCCCCAGCATTTT
CDR3aa: CASGYRTNQPQHF
abundance: -
d_gene: -
j_gene: TRBJ1-5
v_gene: TRBV28

CDR3nt: TGTGCCAGCAGCTTCCAGTTGAATTCACCCCTCCACTTT
CDR3aa: CASSFQLNSPLHF
abundance: once
d_gene: -
j_gene: TRBJ1-6
v_gene: TRBV5-6

CDR3nt: TGTGCCAGCAGCTTAGCGCGGGCCGGGACTAGCGGGGGGGCGCACGAGCAGTACTTC
CDR3aa: CASSLARAGTSGGAHEQYF
abundance: -
d_gene: TRBD2
j_gene: TRBJ2-7
v_gene: TRBV7-9

CDR3nt: TGCGCCAGCAGTGAACAGGGGGTTGGGACCCAGTACTTC
CDR3aa: CASSEQGVGTQYF
abundance: -
d_gene: TRBD1
j_gene: TRBJ2-5
v_gene: TRBV10-2

CDR3nt: TGTGCCAGCGCGGGGGGCTCTGGAAACACCATATATTTT
CDR3aa: CASAGGSGNTIYF
abundance: -
d_gene: -
j_gene: TRBJ1-3
v_gene: TRBV6-1

CDR3nt: TGTGCCAGCAGCTTGGGGGGAGAGGCCTTAAATTTATACGAGCAGTACTTC
CDR3aa: CASSLGGEALNLYEQYF
abundance: once
d_gene: -
j_gene: TRBJ2-7
v_gene: TRBV5-6

CDR3nt: TGTGCCAGCAGTGTTGCGGGAGCGGGCACAGATACGCAGTATTTT
CDR3aa: CASSVAGAGTDTQYF
abundance: -
d_gene: TRBD2
j_gene: TRBJ2-3
v_gene: TRBV2

CDR3nt: TGTGCCAGTAGTATAGGCACGGGAGGGGATACGCAGTATTTT
CDR3aa: CASSIGTGGDTQYF
abundance: -
d_gene: TRBD2
j_gene: TRBJ2-3
v_gene: TRBV19

CDR3nt: TGTGCCAGCAGCTTACTAGCGACAGAGCAGTTCTTC
CDR3aa: CASSLLATEQFF
abundance: once
d_gene: -
j_gene: TRBJ2-1
v_gene: TRBV7-2

CDR3nt: TGTGCCATCAGCGGGGCGGGACTAGCGGGCGCGAACACCGGGGAGCTGTTTTTT
CDR3aa: CAISGAGLAGANTGELFF
abundance: -
d_gene: TRBD2
j_gene: TRBJ2-2
v_gene: TRBV10-3

CDR3nt: TGTGCCAGCAGCATTAGACAGGCCACTGAAGCTTTCTTT
CDR3aa: CASSIRQATEAFF
abundance: -
d_gene: -
j_gene: TRBJ1-1
v_gene: TRBV7-9

CDR3nt: TGTGCCAGCAGTTCCTCCGGGACAGGGACCGGGGAGCTGTTTTTT
CDR3aa: CASSSSGTGTGELFF
abundance: -
d_gene: TRBD1
j_gene: TRBJ2-2
v_gene: TRBV6-6